This TCR beta chain was recorded in a study of OX40 agonist ivuxolimab in advanced cancers. Looking at the study overall: Earlier anti-PD-1, anti-PD-L1 or anti-CTLA-4 therapy was permitted; 35% to 50% had received some. Three patients responded partially, comprising one with hepatocellular carcinoma and two with cutaneous melanoma. General study points: CD4+ and CD8+ blood T cells expanded clonally by week 6 at 0.1 to 3.0 mg/kg.

Using immunoSEQ multiplex PCR, the repertoire was profiled, and TCRdb retains in-frame clones only, with some absent. The sample shows roughly 70,000 clones, around 86% of them seen only once. V lost 2 bases to trimming and J lost 0 bases; unmatched junction nucleotides: 2. There are 17 residues in the CDR3. CDR1 is SGHTA, CDR2 FQGTGA, per germline. Regarding this clone: Its target is unknown.

The source material was CD4+ or CD8+ T cells sorted from blood, sampled in a trial of the OX40 agonist ivuxolimab. V and J are TRBV7-3 and TRBJ2-3, with TRBD2 matching over 13 bases. This clonotype originated in an adult with an advanced solid tumor such as melanoma, head and neck, liver or kidney cancer. As DNA, the CDR3 is TGTGCCAGCAGCTTAGGGACTAGCGGGACCAGCACAGATACGCAGTATTTT. Encoded protein: CASSLGTSGTSTDTQYF.